This TCR beta chain derives from a study of blood T cell repertoires in COVID-19 (dated by TCRdb to 2019 to 2021). The study in broad terms: Collaborator samples came from the United States, Italy and Spain and covered acute and convalescent phases of COVID-19. The prospective study material was composed of cDNA or gDNA derived from T cells, B-cell-depleted T cells, or PBMCs. Deeply sampled blood TCRbeta repertoires from subjects exposed to, actively infected with, or recovered from COVID-19 were included in the dataset. The repertoires were released in a freely available public database intended as a resource for research on the immune response to SARS-CoV-2. Samples were obtained from the ongoing ImmuneRACE study (first 160 participants) and from over 1,000 subjects provided by 6 global collaborators. A de-identified subject ID, COVID-19 status, age in years and sex were almost always included in the sample metadata. HLA class I and class II types, where available, came from metadata supplied by the sample provider rather than from assay-based typing. Results the study describes overall, beyond this receptor: The amount of clinical and demographic metadata varied by source and participant and was provided uncurated.

With regard to this clone: The specificity of this receptor is unknown. Within one base of it there is no much larger clone, and no base qualities were kept.

The germline V gene supplies CDR1 MGHRA and CDR2 YSYEKL. The CDR3 sequence holds 18 residues, the cysteine and phenylalanine included. Just the 54-base CDR3 DNA is kept, in frame starting at base 1. Germline trimming amounts to 0 bases on V and 3 bases on J, with 6 as the count of junction bases outside the gene matches. Whole blood was collected in K2EDTA tubes by collaborating institutions according to the institutions' own protocols. For TCRbeta analysis, collaborators shipped samples in one of three forms: frozen whole blood, isolated PBMCs, or DNA extracted from either of those sample types. TCRbeta CDR3 regions were amplified from genomic DNA by means of the immunoSEQ Assay, a bias-controlled multiplex PCR. The original pipeline was this. The number of nucleated cells in each sample was estimated by amplification of reference gene primers within the assay. To quantify the absolute abundance of each unique TCRbeta CDR3 rearrangement, sequence reads were collapsed and filtered. For each sample, productive Simpson clonality was calculated by taking the square root of Simpson's diversity index across productive rearrangements. TCRdb limited this immuneACCESS table to in-frame rearrangements with V and J called. A share of clones is missing; checked studies link under half to unresolved V genes, and the rest is unexplained. V and J calls and clone size are those listed in that table; D and trimming were worked out from the DNA. In this sample the table shows 200,000 or so clones, about nine tenths of which occur a single time. 5.9% of the sample is in the top ten clones.

The receptor chain draws on TRBV4-1 and TRBJ2-3; TRBD2 matches 13 bases in the middle. This sequence originates from a man older than 75 with acute or convalescent COVID-19. Sequencing was carried out using peripheral blood. The sequenced DNA is TGCGCCAGCAGCCAAGATCCAGGGACTAGCGGGAATACAGATACGCAGTATTTT. The encoded protein is CASSQDPGTSGNTDTQYF.